The sequence of this T cell receptor (beta chain) was determined in a study of CD8+ T cells in alopecia areata. Study-level information: Oral tofacitinib, 5 to 10 mg twice daily, was given in an open-label trial.

Extracted from the samples, RNA was reverse transcribed into cDNA to serve as the sequencing template. TCRdb keeps only in-frame clones here, not all; method: immunoSEQ multiplex PCR. The data contain 150,000 to 200,000 clones, 50% to 60% of them singletons. The V end was cut by 0 bases, the J end by 0 bases, with 12 bases between. Germline loops: CDR1 GTSNPN, CDR2 SVGIG (reference sequence). The CDR3 has 17 amino acids. Whole-study results and caveats: Normal scalp had lower clonality than lesional scalp, with alopecia totalis/universalis lesions showing this most strongly. Relative to mice, TCR sharing across patients was less clear, a difference possibly HLA-related.

This clone was counted between two and nine times. Antigen unknown. This sequence was found in a human donor with alopecia areata. This chain uses TRBV30 with TRBJ2-6; possibly TRBD2 for D (6 bases). This sample comprised CD4+ T cells sorted from blood, obtained at week 0. CDR3 sequence reads: CAWSVRGWTSGANVLTF. CDR3 nucleotides: TGTGCCTGGAGTGTACGGGGGTGGACCTCTGGGGCCAACGTCCTGACTTTC.